This entry lists 12 T cell receptor beta chains sequenced from one sample in a study of cytomegalovirus exposure and HLA in healthy donors. The PCR contained 60 Vbeta and 13 Jbeta primers. Measured with immunoSEQ multiplex PCR; TCRdb has only the in-frame clones, and not every one. The table lists around 50,000 clones. The material sequenced was PBMCs. These TCRs come from a female donor in good health and CMV-seronegative.

The chain joins TRBV29-1 to TRBJ2-5; D is possibly TRBD1 (6 bases). Germline V gene sequence: CDR1 SQVTM, CDR2 ANQGSEA. The CDR3 is 12 amino acids. The V end was cut by 7 bases, the J end by 4 bases, with 13 bases between. Here the CDR3 DNA reads TGCAGCGCCCACATAGGGGGAGAGACCCAGTACTTC. Protein product: CSAHIGGETQYF.

The rearrangement links TRBV7-9 to TRBJ1-1; maybe TRBD1 (6 bases). The V and J ends lost 1 base and 4 bases respectively, with 16 bases between them. The CDR3 runs to 16 residues. Germline loops: CDR1 SEHNR, CDR2 FQNEAQ (reference sequence). The CDR3 sequence: CASSLVAGAPGTEAFF. The CDR3 DNA is TGTGCCAGCAGCTTAGTTGCAGGGGCTCCCGGCACTGAAGCTTTCTTT. Using reference TRBV7-9 and TRBJ1-1 for the parts outside the CDR3, the full variable domain is DTGVSQNPRHKITKRGQNVTFRCDPISEHNRLYWYRQTLGQGPEFLTYFQNEAQLEKSRLLSDRFSAERPKGSFSTLEIQRTEQGDSAMYLCASSLVAGAPGTEAFFGQGTRLTVV.

This chain connects TRBV5-1 to TRBJ1-6; 8 bases match TRBD1. This CDR3 spans 14 amino acids. V trimming: 4 bases; J trimming: 8 bases; junction bases outside the gene matches: 5. The germline gives CDR1 SGHRS, CDR2 YFSETQ. DNA for the CDR3: TGCGCCAGCAGCCTGGGACAGGTAGATTCACCCCTCCACTTT. Residues: CASSLGQVDSPLHF.

This chain connects TRBV30 to TRBJ2-1; TRBD2 matches at 8 bases. The CDR3 consists of 14 residues. Germline assignment: CDR1 GTSNPN and CDR2 SVGIG (reference sequence). Unmatched junction bases numbered 5, after V lost 4 bases and J lost 3 bases. DNA of the CDR3: TGTGCCTGGAACCCCGGGGGGGTCTACAATGAGCAGTTCTTC. Its protein is CAWNPGGVYNEQFF.

The chain is built from TRBV28 and TRBJ2-7; 13 bases align to TRBD2. V gave up 6 bases and J gave up 2 bases; unmatched junction bases: 7. In germline, CDR1 is MDHEN, CDR2 SYDVKM. The CDR3 sequence is 16 residues long. For the CDR3, the DNA is TGTGCCAGCAGCCTCCTGGGACTAGCGGGAACCTACGAGCAGTACTTC. It encodes CASSLLGLAGTYEQYF.

This chain joins TRBV9 and TRBJ1-1; D call uncertain. From germline, CDR1 is SGDLS and CDR2 YYNGEE. V lost 1 base to trimming and J lost 1 base, with 5 bases between them. The CDR3 is 13 amino acids. As DNA, the CDR3 is TGTGCCAGCAGCGTATCGGGGAACACTGAAGCTTTCTTT. This gives the protein CASSVSGNTEAFF.

V gene TRBV18 combines with J gene TRBJ1-2; TRBD1 agrees at 8 bases. The CDR3 has 15 amino acids. Per the germline V gene, CDR1 is KGHSH and CDR2 is LQKENI. The junction had 6 bases not matched to a gene; V was cut back by 2 bases and J by 4 bases. In nucleotides, the CDR3 is TGTGCCAGCTCACCATACGGACAGGGCCTCTATGGCTACACCTTC. This gives the protein CASSPYGQGLYGYTF.

This chain links TRBV12-5 with TRBJ1-1; D is perhaps TRBD1 (5 bases). The CDR3 covers 13 residues. Between the trimmed V and J ends, which lost 6 bases and 2 bases, there was a span of 10 bases. Germline V gene sequence: CDR1 LGHNT, CDR2 FRNRAP. CDR3 DNA sequence: TGTGCTAGTGGCCGGGGGGTTAACACTGAAGCTTTCTTT. Residues: CASGRGVNTEAFF.

The chain couples TRBV6-1 to TRBJ2-7; D uncertain. The CDR3 runs to 12 residues. Trimming took off 6 bases at V and 2 bases at J, with 8 bases between the two ends. Germline CDR1 reads MNHNS; CDR2 reads SASEGT. The CDR3: CASSRSTYEQYF. The CDR3, as DNA: TGTGCCAGCAGCCGGTCCACCTACGAGCAGTACTTC.

The chain combines TRBV30 with TRBJ2-1; tentative D call: TRBD2 (6 bases). CDR3 length: 14 residues. V lost 4 bases and J lost 5, with 15 bases in between. Germline V gene lookup returns CDR1 GTSNPN and CDR2 SVGIG (reference sequence). The CDR3 region has the DNA TGTGCCTGGAAGGCGGCGGGATCGGACAATGAGCAGTTCTTC. Encoded protein: CAWKAAGSDNEQFF.

The genes are TRBV5-5 and TRBJ2-7; weak D call: TRBD1 (6 bases). Trimming pared 0 bases from V and 2 bases from J, leaving 12 bases between. This CDR3 is built from 15 residues. Germline-derived CDR1 and CDR2 are SGHKS and YYEKEE (reference sequence). The CDR3 is CASSLEGGSPYEQYF. The DNA for the CDR3 is TGTGCCAGCAGCTTGGAAGGGGGAAGCCCCTACGAGCAGTACTTC.

V usage is TRBV15 and J usage is TRBJ1-1; TRBD1 matches at 9 bases. There are 15 residues in the CDR3. Germline V gene data show CDR1 as LNHNV and CDR2 as YYDKDF (reference sequence). J lost 3 bases, V lost 6 bases, and 8 bases had no gene match. The CDR3 DNA is TGTGCCACCAGTCCCGACAGGGGGGGCGACACTGAAGCTTTCTTT. Its translation is CATSPDRGGDTEAFF.